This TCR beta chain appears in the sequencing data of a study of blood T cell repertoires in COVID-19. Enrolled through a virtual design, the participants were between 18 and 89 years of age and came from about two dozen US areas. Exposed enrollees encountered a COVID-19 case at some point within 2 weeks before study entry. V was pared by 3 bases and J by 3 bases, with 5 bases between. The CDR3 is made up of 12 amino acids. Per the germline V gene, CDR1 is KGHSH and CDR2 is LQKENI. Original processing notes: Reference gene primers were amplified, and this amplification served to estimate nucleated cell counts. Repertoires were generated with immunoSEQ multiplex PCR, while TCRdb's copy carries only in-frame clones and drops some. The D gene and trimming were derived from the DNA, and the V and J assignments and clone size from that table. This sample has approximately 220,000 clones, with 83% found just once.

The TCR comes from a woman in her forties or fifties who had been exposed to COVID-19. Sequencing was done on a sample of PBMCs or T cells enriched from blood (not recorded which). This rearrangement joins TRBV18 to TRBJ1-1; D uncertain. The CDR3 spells CASSPPDTEAFF. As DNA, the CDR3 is TGTGCCAGCTCACCGCCAGACACTGAAGCTTTCTTT.